This TCR beta chain was sequenced for a study of follicular helper T cells after annual influenza vaccination. Study-wide context: Days 0, 7 and 28 post-vaccination were the blood draw times. Across the 2013-2014, 2014-2015 and 2015-2016 vaccination seasons, some subjects were resampled. Regarding the study as a whole: Successive annual vaccinations recalled a recurrent oligoclonal ICOS+CD38+ cTfh response with influenza-specific clonotypes.

Only in-frame clones appear in the TCRdb table, and some are missing; sequencing was by immunoSEQ multiplex PCR. The sample lists about 10,000 clones, 70% to 85% seen once, with roughly 1% in the top ten. Of note for this clone: Its antigen is undetermined.

The CDR3 length is 16 residues. Losses at the gene ends were 2 bases for V and 2 bases for J; bases not matched to a gene: 7. Germline loops: CDR1 SGHNT, CDR2 YYREEE (reference sequence). Sequences were derived from CXCR5- memory CD4+ T cells sorted from blood, sampled 6 weeks after influenza vaccination. This receptor was obtained from an adult who received the influenza vaccine. The V call is TRBV5-4, the J call TRBJ2-1; TRBD2 matches 7 bases. The DNA for the CDR3 is TGTGCCAGCAGCTTAGGAGCTAGCGGAGCCTACAATGAGCAGTTCTTC. The encoded protein is CASSLGASGAYNEQFF.